This T cell receptor (beta chain) was captured by sequencing in a study of OX40 agonist ivuxolimab in advanced cancers. Findings and caveats of the study: Among the lowest peripheral clonal expansion occurred in 0.1-3.0 mg/kg partial responders.

Only in-frame clones appear in the TCRdb table, and some are missing; sequencing was by immunoSEQ multiplex PCR. Of roughly 67,000 clones in the sample, 92% were seen once. Trimming took 5 bases from V and 0 from J, leaving 17 bases between them. CDR3 length: 17 amino acids. Germline V CDR1 and CDR2: SGHAT, FQNNGV. Concerning this clone itself: The antigen is undetermined.

The sample was CD4+ or CD8+ T cells sorted from blood, taken in a trial of the OX40 agonist ivuxolimab. The chain uses TRBV11-2 and TRBJ1-3; D is undetermined. This clonotype was sampled from an adult with an advanced solid tumor such as melanoma, head and neck, liver or kidney cancer. CDR3 sequence: CASSGVVSRISGNTIYF. DNA of the CDR3: TGTGCCAGCAGCGGAGTGGTCAGTCGGATCTCTGGAAACACCATATATTTT.